The rows below give T cell receptor beta chains drawn from one sample of a study of glioma-infiltrating T cells. MiXCR, run by TCRdb on the multiplex PCR reads, gives a single entry per CDR3 protein. The table shows 100,000 to 150,000 distinct CDR3 sequences, with around 23% occurring only once. Sequencing used glioma tissue, nonneoplastic brain tissue, or PBMCs (not recorded which). These receptors were obtained from a human donor with low-grade glioma or glioblastoma, undergoing nonglioma brain surgery, or in good health (not recorded which). Both conserved end residues are part of each CDR3. Fields, in order: D gene, clone size, J gene, V gene, CDR3 DNA, CDR3 protein. D genes are given only for firm matches. The size field is filled for only some rows; it gives once, few, many or a size class.

d_gene: NA
abundance: many
j_gene: TRBJ1-1
v_gene: TRBV19
CDR3nt: TGTGCCAGTAGTATAGGGGTTCTGAACACTGAAGCTTTCTTT
CDR3aa: CASSIGVLNTEAFF

d_gene: TRBD2
abundance: many
j_gene: TRBJ2-3
v_gene: TRBV12-3/TRBV12-4
CDR3nt: TGTGCCAGCACCCCTAGCGGGAGGAGCACAGATACGCAGTATTTT
CDR3aa: CASTPSGRSTDTQYF

d_gene: NA
abundance: many
j_gene: TRBJ2-3
v_gene: TRBV10-3
CDR3nt: TGTGCCATCCGTGGTCCAGATACGCAGTATTTT
CDR3aa: CAIRGPDTQYF

d_gene: TRBD1
abundance: many
j_gene: TRBJ2-3
v_gene: TRBV6-2/TRBV6-3
CDR3nt: TGTGCCAGCAGTTACTGGGACAGGGTCACAGATACGCAGTATTTT
CDR3aa: CASSYWDRVTDTQYF

d_gene: TRBD1
abundance: NA
j_gene: TRBJ1-2
v_gene: TRBV5-1
CDR3nt: TGCGCCAGCAGCTTGGGCAGGGGGCGGTCTGGCTACACCTTC
CDR3aa: CASSLGRGRSGYTF

d_gene: TRBD2
abundance: NA
j_gene: TRBJ2-5
v_gene: TRBV9
CDR3nt: TGTGCCAGCAGCGGACGGACTAGCGTTGGAGAACAAGAGACCCAGTACTTC
CDR3aa: CASSGRTSVGEQETQYF

d_gene: NA
abundance: many
j_gene: TRBJ2-1
v_gene: TRBV20-1
CDR3nt: TGCAGTGCTAGTAACTACAATGAGCAGTTCTTC
CDR3aa: CSASNYNEQFF

d_gene: NA
abundance: many
j_gene: TRBJ2-3
v_gene: TRBV15
CDR3nt: TGTGCCACCAGCAGAGATCCGTTTGCAGATACGCAGTATTTT
CDR3aa: CATSRDPFADTQYF

d_gene: NA
abundance: many
j_gene: TRBJ2-1
v_gene: TRBV3-1
CDR3nt: TGTGCCAGCAGCCAAGAAGCCTTTCTAGGCAATGAGCAGTTCTTC
CDR3aa: CASSQEAFLGNEQFF

d_gene: TRBD2
abundance: many
j_gene: TRBJ2-7
v_gene: TRBV12-3/TRBV12-4
CDR3nt: TGTGCCAGCAGTCGCTCCGAGCGGGAGGCGTCCTTC
CDR3aa: CASSRSEREASF

d_gene: TRBD1
abundance: many
j_gene: TRBJ2-3
v_gene: TRBV20-1
CDR3nt: TGCAGTGCTAGAGATCCGGGGACCTTGAGGGGGCCAGATACGCAGTATTTT
CDR3aa: CSARDPGTLRGPDTQYF

d_gene: NA
abundance: many
j_gene: TRBJ2-7
v_gene: TRBV6-1
CDR3nt: TGTGCCAGCAGTCTTGGAGACAGTGCCGAGCAGTACTTC
CDR3aa: CASSLGDSAEQYF

d_gene: NA
abundance: NA
j_gene: TRBJ2-5
v_gene: TRBV11-3
CDR3nt: TGTGCCAGCAGCGCGAGGGGCAGTGACGAGACCCAGTACTTC
CDR3aa: CASSARGSDETQYF

d_gene: TRBD2
abundance: many
j_gene: TRBJ2-1
v_gene: TRBV12-3/TRBV12-4
CDR3nt: TGTGCCAGCAGTTCCGGGAGGGTTCGGGATGAGCAGTTCTTC
CDR3aa: CASSSGRVRDEQFF

d_gene: NA
abundance: many
j_gene: TRBJ1-5
v_gene: TRBV12-3/TRBV12-4
CDR3nt: TGTGCCAGCAGTTTATGGGGGGAGGACAATCAGCCCCAGCATTTT
CDR3aa: CASSLWGEDNQPQHF

d_gene: TRBD1
abundance: many
j_gene: TRBJ2-7
v_gene: TRBV7-2
CDR3nt: TGTGCCAGCAGCTGGGGAGGACAGGGGTCCTACGAGCAGTACTTC
CDR3aa: CASSWGGQGSYEQYF

d_gene: NA
abundance: many
j_gene: TRBJ1-1
v_gene: TRBV7-2
CDR3nt: TGTGCCAGCAGCCCTAAAGAGGTGGTTGGCACTGAAGCTTTCTTT
CDR3aa: CASSPKEVVGTEAFF

d_gene: NA
abundance: many
j_gene: TRBJ2-2
v_gene: TRBV7-2
CDR3nt: TGTGCCAGCAGGCTCGGGAACACCGGGGAGCTGTTTTTT
CDR3aa: CASRLGNTGELFF

d_gene: NA
abundance: many
j_gene: TRBJ2-1
v_gene: TRBV18
CDR3nt: TGTGCCAGCTCACCAGGAGGGGGCCAGTACAATGAGCAGTTCTTC
CDR3aa: CASSPGGGQYNEQFF

d_gene: NA
abundance: many
j_gene: TRBJ2-1
v_gene: TRBV4-2
CDR3nt: TGTGCCAGCAGCCAAGAGGTACAGAGCTCCTACAATGAGCAGTTCTTC
CDR3aa: CASSQEVQSSYNEQFF

d_gene: TRBD1
abundance: many
j_gene: TRBJ1-2
v_gene: TRBV28
CDR3nt: TGTGCCAGTCAGGGGGCTAACTATGGCTACACCTTC
CDR3aa: CASQGANYGYTF

d_gene: TRBD2
abundance: few
j_gene: TRBJ2-5
v_gene: TRBV5-1
CDR3nt: TGCGCCAGCAGCTCGGGACTAGCGGGATTACAAGAGACCCAGTACTTC
CDR3aa: CASSSGLAGLQETQYF

d_gene: NA
abundance: many
j_gene: TRBJ2-3
v_gene: TRBV20-1
CDR3nt: TGCAGTCTTACAAGCGTTGATGGGGGAGGAGCCTTGGGTACGCAGTATTTT
CDR3aa: CSLTSVDGGGALGTQYF

d_gene: TRBD1
abundance: many
j_gene: TRBJ2-5
v_gene: TRBV20-1
CDR3nt: TGCAGTGCTCACATCCTACAGGGGGCAAGTGGGGAGACCCAGTACTTC
CDR3aa: CSAHILQGASGETQYF

d_gene: TRBD2
abundance: NA
j_gene: TRBJ2-7
v_gene: TRBV6-4
CDR3nt: TGTGCCAGCAGTGGCCTAGCGGGAGGGTACGAGCAGTACTTC
CDR3aa: CASSGLAGGYEQYF

d_gene: TRBD2
abundance: once
j_gene: TRBJ2-1
v_gene: TRBV20-1
CDR3nt: TGCAGTGTCTCCAGGACTAGCGGGGTCTACAATGAGCAGTTCTTC
CDR3aa: CSVSRTSGVYNEQFF

d_gene: NA
abundance: many
j_gene: TRBJ2-2
v_gene: TRBV7-3
CDR3nt: TGTGCCAGCAGCTCAAGCACCGGGGAGCTGTTTTTT
CDR3aa: CASSSSTGELFF

d_gene: NA
abundance: many
j_gene: TRBJ1-3
v_gene: TRBV3-1
CDR3nt: TGTGCCAGCAGCCAGCCGCCGGGCTCTGGAAACACCATATATTTT
CDR3aa: CASSQPPGSGNTIYF

d_gene: NA
abundance: many
j_gene: TRBJ1-1
v_gene: TRBV6-1
CDR3nt: TGTGCCAGCACCAAACAGGGAAGGAGGACTGAAGCTTTCTTT
CDR3aa: CASTKQGRRTEAFF

d_gene: NA
abundance: NA
j_gene: TRBJ2-7
v_gene: TRBV18
CDR3nt: TGTGCCAGCTCACCACAAACCCCTACCTACGAGCAGTACTTC
CDR3aa: CASSPQTPTYEQYF

d_gene: NA
abundance: NA
j_gene: TRBJ2-3
v_gene: TRBV14
CDR3nt: TGTGCCGGCAGTTTAACGCTTAGCACAGATACGCAGTATTTT
CDR3aa: CAGSLTLSTDTQYF

d_gene: TRBD2
abundance: few
j_gene: TRBJ2-5
v_gene: TRBV12-3/TRBV12-4
CDR3nt: TGTGCCAGCAGCGACCCCGGAACTAGCGGGAGCACCGAGACCCAGTACTTC
CDR3aa: CASSDPGTSGSTETQYF

d_gene: NA
abundance: many
j_gene: TRBJ1-2
v_gene: TRBV19
CDR3nt: TGTGCCAGTACGAACAGGGTGTTCGGTGGCTACACCTTC
CDR3aa: CASTNRVFGGYTF

d_gene: NA
abundance: many
j_gene: TRBJ2-3
v_gene: TRBV28
CDR3nt: TGTGCCAGCAGGTTAAGGGGGGACAGATACACAGATACGCAGTATTTT
CDR3aa: CASRLRGDRYTDTQYF

d_gene: NA
abundance: many
j_gene: TRBJ2-7
v_gene: TRBV7-2
CDR3nt: TGTGCCAGCAGCCCGGCTACTAAGGGTTCCTACGAGCAGTACTTC
CDR3aa: CASSPATKGSYEQYF

d_gene: NA
abundance: few
j_gene: TRBJ2-7
v_gene: TRBV7-2
CDR3nt: TGTGCCAGCAGCAGAGACAGACATAGCTCCTACGAGCAGCACTTC
CDR3aa: CASSRDRHSSYEQHF

d_gene: TRBD2
abundance: many
j_gene: TRBJ2-3
v_gene: TRBV7-9
CDR3nt: TGTGCCAGCAGCAATCACCCTCGACTAGCGGGAGGATGGGATACGCAGTATTTT
CDR3aa: CASSNHPRLAGGWDTQYF

d_gene: NA
abundance: many
j_gene: TRBJ2-1
v_gene: TRBV4-1
CDR3nt: TGCGCCAGCAGCCAAGAGGGGCAGTGGGATGAGCAGTTCTTC
CDR3aa: CASSQEGQWDEQFF

d_gene: NA
abundance: many
j_gene: TRBJ2-5
v_gene: TRBV6-1
CDR3nt: TGTGCCAGCAGTGAAGATAGGAGGGGCGACCAAGAGACCCAGTACTTC
CDR3aa: CASSEDRRGDQETQYF

d_gene: NA
abundance: NA
j_gene: TRBJ1-1
v_gene: TRBV7-9
CDR3nt: TGTGCCAGCAGGGACCTGGGCAGGATGAACACTGAAGCTTTCTTT
CDR3aa: CASRDLGRMNTEAFF